A single sample is the source of the 15 T cell receptor beta chains below, sequenced in a study of blood T cell repertoires in COVID-19. Clones were read by immunoSEQ multiplex PCR, and TCRdb kept only the in-frame ones, dropping some. The table shows some 160,000 clones, with around 81% occurring only once. Sequenced: peripheral blood. The receptors derive from a man between 65 and 85 years old who had recovered from COVID-19.

The chain links TRBV12-3 or TRBV12-4 to TRBJ2-7; 10 bases agree with TRBD2. Unmatched junction bases numbered 2, after V lost 5 bases and J lost 4 bases. The CDR3 loop spans 13 amino acids. CDR3 sequence: CASSPSGRYEQYF. In nucleotides, the CDR3 is TGTGCCAGCAGTCCTAGCGGGAGATACGAGCAGTACTTC.

The chain combines TRBV12-3 or TRBV12-4 with TRBJ2-7, with D unclear. This CDR3 contains 13 residues. V shed 3 bases and J shed 3 bases, with 9 bases lying between them. The CDR3 is CASSFEHLYEQYF. The DNA of the CDR3 is TGTGCCAGCAGTTTTGAACACCTCTACGAGCAGTACTTC.

The chain carries TRBV7-9 and TRBJ2-1; TRBD1 agrees at 10 bases. In germline, CDR1 is SEHNR, CDR2 FQNEAQ (reference sequence). This CDR3 is 15 amino acids long. V gave up 2 bases and J gave up 4 bases; unmatched junction bases: 2. DNA for the CDR3: TGTGCCAGCAGCTTATGGGACAGGGGTTACAATGAGCAGTTCTTC. Translating it yields CASSLWDRGYNEQFF.

The chain is built from TRBV28 and TRBJ1-2, with D perhaps TRBD1 (5 bases). The CDR3 runs to 14 residues. Trimming shortened V by 6 bases and J by 5 bases, and 16 bases separated the two germline ends. Per the germline V gene, CDR1 is MDHEN and CDR2 is SYDVKM. The CDR3 loop is CASSSPGGVYGYTF. In DNA form, the CDR3 reads TGTGCCAGCAGCTCCCCGGGGGGAGTATATGGCTACACCTTC.

The chain links TRBV28 to TRBJ2-7; 10 bases match TRBD2. V trimming: 6 bases; J trimming: 4 bases; junction bases outside the gene matches: 6. The CDR3 loop spans 14 amino acids. CDR1 and CDR2 from the germline V gene are MDHEN and SYDVKM. In nucleotides, the CDR3 is TGTGCCAGCAGGGCTAGCGGGAGTAGTTACGAGCAGTACTTC. It translates to CASRASGSSYEQYF.

Remarks on this clone: A read error may produce the germline difference seen at one junction end. The genes are TRBV7-7 and TRBJ2-1, with 10 nucleotides matching TRBD2. Germline CDR1 SSHAT, CDR2 FNYEAQ (reference sequence). The CDR3 runs 15 residues. CDR3 region: CASSLVAGGYNEQFF. CDR3 DNA sequence: TGTGCTAGCAGCTTAGTAGCGGGAGGTTACAATGAGCAGTTCTTC.

V gene TRBV7-8 combines with J gene TRBJ1-5; no clear D. CDR3 length: 15 amino acids. CDR1 is SGHVS and CDR2 is FQNEAQ in the germline V gene. V lost 2 bases to trimming and J lost 0 bases, with 8 bases between them. The CDR3 DNA sequence: TGTGCCAGCAGCTTATCGAGTCTTAGCAATCAGCCCCAGCATTTT. It is translated as CASSLSSLSNQPQHF.

The rearrangement joins TRBV6-2 or TRBV6-3 to TRBJ2-1, with D possibly TRBD2 on 5 matching bases. Germline CDR1 reads MNHEY; CDR2 reads SVGEGT. Between the trimmed V and J ends, which lost 2 bases and 4 bases, there was a span of 9 bases. The CDR3 is made up of 14 amino acids. CDR3 coding DNA: TGTGCCAGCAGTTACGTCCGGGGTTACAATGAGCAGTTCTTC. Translating it yields CASSYVRGYNEQFF.

CDR3 DNA sequence: TGTGCCAGTTCAGGTAGCGGGCCTAGCACAGATACGCAGTATTTT. Translated: CASSGSGPSTDTQYF. The chain has TRBV4-2 and TRBJ2-3; 7 bases align to TRBD2. Germline V gene sequence: CDR1 LGHNA, CDR2 YNFKEQ. The CDR3 length is 15 residues. V lost 9 bases to trimming and J lost 0 bases; unmatched junction nucleotides: 9.

This chain joins TRBV29-1 and TRBJ2-3; D might be TRBD2 (5 bases). Trimming removed 4 bases from V and 1 base from J, with 15 bases in between. The CDR3 has 15 amino acids. CDR1 SQVTM and CDR2 ANQGSEA come from the germline V gene. The CDR3 reads CSVVLAEGGTDTQYF. DNA for the CDR3: TGCAGCGTTGTCTTGGCCGAGGGAGGCACAGATACGCAGTATTTT.

A single count supports this clone. This sequence joins TRBV18 and TRBJ2-7; no reliable D call. Germline V lookup: CDR1 KGHSH, CDR2 LQKENI. The CDR3 sequence is 12 residues long. V was trimmed by 6 bases and J by 3 bases, leaving 9 bases between them. Written as DNA, the CDR3 is TGTGCCAGCTCCCAGGCCAACTACGAGCAGTACTTC. Translating it yields CASSQANYEQYF.

V gene TRBV5-5 combines with J gene TRBJ2-7; D not certain. There are 13 residues in the CDR3. The germline V gene has CDR1 SGHKS and CDR2 YYEKEE (reference sequence). The V gene lost 0 bases and the J gene lost 2 bases, with 6 bases spanning the gap. The CDR3 region has the DNA TGTGCCAGCAGCTTGGCCCAGGCCTACGAGCAGTACTTC. Its protein product is CASSLAQAYEQYF.

The chain employs TRBV5-4 and TRBJ1-1, with D possibly matching TRBD1 (5 bases). Germline V gene lookup returns CDR1 SGHNT and CDR2 YYREEE (reference sequence). V dropped 2 bases and J dropped 3 bases, with 11 bases sitting between them. There are 14 residues in the CDR3. CDR3 nucleotides: TGTGCCAGCAGCTTCTCAGGGAAGTACACTGAAGCTTTCTTT. This encodes CASSFSGKYTEAFF.

The chain carries TRBV13 and TRBJ2-2; the D gene is possibly TRBD2 (5 bases). Per the germline V gene, CDR1 is PRHDT and CDR2 is FYEKMQ (reference sequence). The V end was cut by 1 base, the J end by 4 bases, with 16 bases between. The CDR3 consists of 17 residues. The CDR3 loop reads CASSLARGLAGTGELFF. In DNA, the CDR3 is TGTGCCAGCAGCTTAGCCAGAGGGCTGGCGGGCACCGGGGAGCTGTTTTTT.

The chain is built from TRBV9 and TRBJ1-1; tentative D call: TRBD1 (6 bases). The CDR3 has 16 residues. Trimming shortened V by 4 bases and J by 1 base, and 17 bases separated the two germline ends. The germline CDR1 and CDR2 sequences are SGDLS and YYNGEE. DNA for the CDR3: TGTGCCAGCAGCTCTGGGACACCGAGTACGAACACTGAAGCTTTCTTT. Amino acids: CASSSGTPSTNTEAFF. The full variable domain, its missing parts supplied by reference TRBV9 and TRBJ1-1, is DSGVTQTPKHLITATGQRVTLRCSPRSGDLSVYWYQQSLDQGLQFLIQYYNGEERAKGNILERFSAQQFPDLHSELNLSSLELGDSALYFCASSSGTPSTNTEAFFGQGTRLTVV.